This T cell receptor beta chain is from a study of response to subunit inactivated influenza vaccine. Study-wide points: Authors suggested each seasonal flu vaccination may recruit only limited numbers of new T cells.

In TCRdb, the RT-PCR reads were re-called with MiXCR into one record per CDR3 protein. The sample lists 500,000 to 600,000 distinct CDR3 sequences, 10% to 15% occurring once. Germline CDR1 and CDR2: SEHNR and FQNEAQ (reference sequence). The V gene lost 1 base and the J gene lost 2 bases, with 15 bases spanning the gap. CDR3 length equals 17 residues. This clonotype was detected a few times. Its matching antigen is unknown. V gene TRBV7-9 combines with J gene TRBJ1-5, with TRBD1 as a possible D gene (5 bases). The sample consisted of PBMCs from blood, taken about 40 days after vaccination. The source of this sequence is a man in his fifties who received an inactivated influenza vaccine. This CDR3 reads CASSLGHWDGRNQPQHF. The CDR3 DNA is TGTGCCAGCAGCTTAGGTCACTGGGACGGCCGCAATCAGCCCCAGCATTTT. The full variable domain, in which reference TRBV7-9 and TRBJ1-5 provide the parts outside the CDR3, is DTGVSQNPRHKITKRGQNVTFRCDPISEHNRLYWYRQTLGQGPEFLTYFQNEAQLEKSRLLSDRFSAERPKGSFSTLEIQRTEQGDSAMYLCASSLGHWDGRNQPQHFGDGTRLSIL.